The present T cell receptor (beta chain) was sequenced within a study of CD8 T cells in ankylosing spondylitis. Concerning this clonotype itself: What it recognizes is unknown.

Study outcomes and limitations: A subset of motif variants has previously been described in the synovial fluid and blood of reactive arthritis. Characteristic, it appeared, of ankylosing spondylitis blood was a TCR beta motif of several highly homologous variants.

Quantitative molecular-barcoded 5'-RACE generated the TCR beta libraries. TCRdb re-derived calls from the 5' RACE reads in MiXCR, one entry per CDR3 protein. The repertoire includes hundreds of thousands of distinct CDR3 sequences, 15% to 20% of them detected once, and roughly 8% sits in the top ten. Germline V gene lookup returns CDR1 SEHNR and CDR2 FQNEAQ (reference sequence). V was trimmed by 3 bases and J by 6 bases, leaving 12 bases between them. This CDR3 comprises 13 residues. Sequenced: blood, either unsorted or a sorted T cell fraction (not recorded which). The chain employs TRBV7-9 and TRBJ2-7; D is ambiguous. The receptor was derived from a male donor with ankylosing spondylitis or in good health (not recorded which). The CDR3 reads CASSLNESGEQYV. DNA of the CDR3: TGTGCCAGCAGCTTGAACGAGTCGGGCGAGCAGTACGTC.